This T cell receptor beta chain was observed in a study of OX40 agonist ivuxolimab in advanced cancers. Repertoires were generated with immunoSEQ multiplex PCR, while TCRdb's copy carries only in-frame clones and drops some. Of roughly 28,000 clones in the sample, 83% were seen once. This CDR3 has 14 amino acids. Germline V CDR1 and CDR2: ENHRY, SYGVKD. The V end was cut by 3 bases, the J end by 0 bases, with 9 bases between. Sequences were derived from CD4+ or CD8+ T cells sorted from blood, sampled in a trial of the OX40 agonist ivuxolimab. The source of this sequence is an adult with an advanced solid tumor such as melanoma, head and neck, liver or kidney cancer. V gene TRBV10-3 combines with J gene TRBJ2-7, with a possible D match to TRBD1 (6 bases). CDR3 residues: CAISDRDNSYEQYF. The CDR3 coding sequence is TGTGCCATCAGTGATAGGGACAACTCCTACGAGCAGTACTTC.